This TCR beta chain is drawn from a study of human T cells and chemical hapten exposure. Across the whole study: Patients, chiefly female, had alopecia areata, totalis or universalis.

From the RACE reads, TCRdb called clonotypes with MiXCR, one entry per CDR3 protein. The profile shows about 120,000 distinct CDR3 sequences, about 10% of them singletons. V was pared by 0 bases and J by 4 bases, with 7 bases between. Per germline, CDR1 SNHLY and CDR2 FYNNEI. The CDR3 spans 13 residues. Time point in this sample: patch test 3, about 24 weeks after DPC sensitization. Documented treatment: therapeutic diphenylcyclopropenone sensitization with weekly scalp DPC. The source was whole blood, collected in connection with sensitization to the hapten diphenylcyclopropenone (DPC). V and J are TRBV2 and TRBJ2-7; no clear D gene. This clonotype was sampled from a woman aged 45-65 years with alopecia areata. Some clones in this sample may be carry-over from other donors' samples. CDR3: CASSEALLYEQYF. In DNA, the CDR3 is TGTGCCAGCAGTGAAGCGCTTCTTTACGAGCAGTACTTC.